One and the same sample provided the 7 T cell receptor beta chains below, sequenced in a study of beta chain features in type 1 diabetes. What was sequenced were expressed TCRB transcripts, since all of the isolated RNA had been reverse transcribed. TCRdb's copy holds only in-frame clones and misses some; the assay was immunoSEQ multiplex PCR. This table holds 300,000 to 350,000 clones, less than 10% found once. Sample: central memory CD4+ T cells from blood. The receptors come from a woman under 30 in good health.

This clone was seen a handful of times. This chain uses TRBV5-8 with TRBJ2-3; 7 nucleotides match TRBD2. Unmatched junction bases numbered 9, after V lost 0 bases and J lost 14 bases. The CDR3 extends over 13 amino acids. CDR1 and CDR2 from the germline V gene are SGHTS and YDEGEE. DNA of the CDR3: TGTGCCAGCAGCTTGGTACTAGTACCGGGAGGGTATTTT. Translated: CASSLVLVPGGYF.

The V gene is TRBV6-6, the J gene TRBJ2-7; D might be TRBD1 (5 bases). Germline CDR1 and CDR2: MNHNY and SVGAGI (reference sequence). The CDR3 is 14 residues long. V gave up 2 bases and J gave up 6 bases, with 14 bases separating them. The CDR3 reads CASSYGQGAGEQYF. The CDR3 DNA reads as TGTGCCAGCAGTTACGGTCAGGGTGCCGGCGAGCAGTACTTC.

The rearrangement joins TRBV11-2 to TRBJ2-5; D is tentatively TRBD1 or TRBD2 (5 bases each). This CDR3 has 14 residues. Germline values: CDR1 SGHAT, CDR2 FQNNGV. With 6 bases removed from V and 5 bases from J, the gap between germline ends came to 16 bases. CDR3 region: CASSRAGTRETQYF. The DNA for the CDR3 is TGTGCCAGCAGTCGCGCCGGGACGCGGGAGACCCAGTACTTC.

The table lists this clone with a few counts. This chain uses TRBV10-3 with TRBJ2-3; perhaps TRBD2 as D (5 bases). The CDR3 runs to 13 residues. In germline, CDR1 is ENHRY, CDR2 SYGVKD. V was pared by 5 bases and J by 4 bases, with 10 bases between. The CDR3 DNA sequence: TGTGCCATCAGTCCCATTAGCGCAGATACGCAGTATTTT. It specifies CAISPISADTQYF.

The chain has TRBV7-2 and TRBJ2-1; the D gene is possibly TRBD1 (6 bases). Between the trimmed V and J ends, which lost 3 bases and 10 bases, there was a span of 13 bases. The length of the CDR3 is 13 residues. The V gene's germline CDR1 is SGHTA and CDR2 FQGNSA. The DNA of the CDR3 is TGTGCCAGCAGCTTTGTAAGTGGGGGCGAGCAGTTCTTC. This sequence encodes CASSFVSGGEQFF.

The chain joins TRBV28 to TRBJ2-5; TRBD1 might be the D (6 bases). V lost 5 bases and J lost 7, with 20 bases in between. CDR3 length equals 15 residues. Per the germline V gene, CDR1 is MDHEN and CDR2 is SYDVKM. The CDR3 DNA reads TGTGCCAGCAGTCCGTCGGACAGCGTGGTACGGACCCAGTACTTC. Its translation is CASSPSDSVVRTQYF.

CDR3 protein: CASSLEGANIQYF. In DNA form, the CDR3 reads TGTGCCAGCAGCTTAGAGGGGGCCAACATTCAGTACTTC. The gene calls are TRBV11-2 and TRBJ2-4; D is perhaps TRBD1 (6 bases). Germline CDR1 and CDR2: SGHAT and FQNNGV. This CDR3 is built from 13 residues. Trimming left V 0 bases short and J 7 bases short, with 7 bases between.